This is a list of T cell receptor beta chains from one sample in a study of neoadjuvant anti-PD-1 for oral cavity cancer. Only in-frame clones appear in the TCRdb table, and some are missing; sequencing was by immunoSEQ multiplex PCR. The sample holds approximately 42,000 clones, 77% seen once. Sequenced material: PBMCs, taken after nivolumab (anti-PD-1) treatment. The source is a person aged 40 to 85 with oral cavity squamous cell carcinoma. CDR3s include the opening cysteine and the closing phenylalanine or tryptophan. Each record gives: J gene, D gene, clone size, V gene, CDR3 protein, CDR3 DNA. The D gene is left open where the match is weak. Where a row states a size, it is once, few, many or the class of an expanded clone; other rows omit it.

>TRBJ2-1|NA|NA|TRBV11-2
CASSLDLPGFYEQFF
TGTGCCAGCAGCTTAGATCTACCCGGTTTTTATGAGCAGTTCTTC
>TRBJ1-1|TRBD1|NA|TRBV27
CASSLGRGNEAFF
TGTGCCAGCAGTTTGGGCAGGGGGAATGAAGCTTTCTTT
>TRBJ2-1|TRBD2|NA|TRBV7-2
CASSLYTLAGGYNEQFF
TGTGCCAGCAGCTTATATACTCTAGCGGGGGGTTACAATGAGCAGTTCTTC
>TRBJ2-1|NA|NA|TRBV25-1
CASSPIGTFYEQFF
TGTGCCAGCAGCCCTATTGGGACATTCTATGAGCAGTTCTTC
>TRBJ1-1|TRBD1|NA|TRBV6-4
CASSELPGQGATEAFF
TGTGCCAGCAGTGAATTGCCGGGACAGGGGGCCACTGAAGCTTTCTTT
>TRBJ1-1|NA|NA|TRBV6-4
CASNGSGGAFF
TGTGCCAGCAATGGGTCCGGGGGAGCTTTCTTT
>TRBJ1-5|NA|NA|TRBV6-5
CASKEGWNQPQHF
TGTGCCAGCAAGGAAGGGTGGAATCAGCCCCAGCATTTT
>TRBJ2-1|NA|NA|TRBV11-2
CASSLRVFEQFF
TGTGCCAGCAGCTTACGAGTATTTGAGCAGTTCTTC
>TRBJ2-1|TRBD2|NA|TRBV29-1
CSVESVAGGRDNEQFF
TGCAGCGTTGAAAGTGTGGCGGGAGGGCGTGATAATGAGCAGTTCTTC
>TRBJ1-2|NA|NA|TRBV27
CASSIRDGDSYGYTF
TGTGCCAGCAGTATCCGGGACGGAGACAGCTATGGCTACACCTTC
>TRBJ2-5|TRBD1|NA|TRBV6-1
CASSQRTGSQETQYF
TGTGCCAGCAGCCAAAGGACAGGGAGCCAAGAGACCCAGTACTTC
>TRBJ2-7|NA|NA|TRBV11-3
CASSLGSYEQYF
TGTGCCAGCAGCTTGGGCTCCTACGAGCAGTACTTC
>TRBJ1-1|TRBD1|NA|TRBV2
CARSLLSGGLTEAFF
TGTGCCAGGAGTCTTTTATCAGGGGGCCTGACTGAAGCTTTCTTT
>TRBJ1-3|NA|NA|TRBV19
CASRIAASGNTIYF
TGTGCCAGTAGAATCGCCGCCTCTGGAAACACCATATATTTT
>TRBJ1-2|NA|NA|TRBV10-2
CASSVTVYGYTF
TGCGCCAGCAGTGTGACAGTATATGGCTACACCTTC
>TRBJ1-1|NA|NA|TRBV5-1
CASSLEAGRNTEAFF
TGCGCCAGCAGCTTGGAAGCGGGCAGGAACACTGAAGCTTTCTTT
>TRBJ1-1|NA|NA|TRBV29-1
CSVVGGIDTTEAFF
TGCAGCGTTGTGGGGGGAATCGATACCACTGAAGCTTTCTTT
>TRBJ1-1|NA|few|TRBV25-1
CASSEVGLLEAFF
TGTGCCAGCAGTGAAGTGGGTCTACTTGAAGCTTTCTTT
>TRBJ2-2|NA|NA|TRBV6-4
CASSESVNTGELFF
TGTGCCAGCAGTGAATCGGTGAACACCGGGGAGCTGTTTTTT
>TRBJ1-2|TRBD1|NA|TRBV4-2
CASSQTTGGGYTF
TGTGCCAGCAGCCAAACGACAGGGGGTGGCTACACCTTC
>TRBJ1-1|TRBD1|once|TRBV27
CASSSVRGTGGSEAFF
TGTGCCAGCAGTTCGGTACGGGGGACAGGGGGGTCTGAAGCTTTCTTT
>TRBJ2-2|TRBD1|few|TRBV5-5
CASSIPGTGKMFGELFF
TGTGCCAGCAGCATTCCCGGGACAGGGAAGATGTTCGGGGAGCTGTTTTTT
>TRBJ1-1|NA|NA|TRBV10-3
CAISWGGKNTEAFF
TGTGCCATCAGTTGGGGGGGCAAGAACACTGAAGCTTTCTTT
>TRBJ2-5|NA|NA|TRBV6-1
CASSGRTPQETQYF
TGTGCCAGCAGTGGCCGGACTCCCCAAGAGACCCAGTACTTC
>TRBJ2-1|TRBD2|NA|TRBV7-6
CASSSTGGASSYNEQFF
TGTGCCAGCAGCTCCACCGGGGGGGCCAGCTCCTACAATGAGCAGTTCTTC
>TRBJ2-2|TRBD1|NA|TRBV11-2
CASSVKGQGVYTGELFF
TGTGCCAGCAGCGTCAAAGGACAGGGGGTCTACACCGGGGAGCTGTTTTTT
>TRBJ1-1|NA|NA|TRBV5-4
CASRQDLGTVFEAFF
TGTGCCAGCAGACAAGACTTGGGGACGGTCTTTGAAGCTTTCTTT
>TRBJ2-7|NA|few|TRBV5-6
CASSKVRLNYEQYF
TGTGCCAGCAGCAAGGTACGCCTAAACTACGAGCAGTACTTC
>TRBJ1-1|NA|once|TRBV5-6
CASSFIGRDNTEAFF
TGTGCCAGCAGCTTTATAGGGAGGGATAACACTGAAGCTTTCTTT
>TRBJ2-3|NA|NA|TRBV7-2
CASSLALSTDTQYF
TGTGCCAGCAGCTTAGCGCTGTCGACAGATACGCAGTATTTT
>TRBJ1-2|NA|NA|TRBV27
CASSYVGNYGYTF
TGTGCCAGCAGTTACGTGGGGAACTATGGCTACACCTTC
>TRBJ2-5|TRBD1|NA|TRBV6-6
CASSYADRVGETQYF
TGTGCCAGCAGTTACGCGGACAGGGTGGGAGAGACCCAGTACTTC
>TRBJ2-3|TRBD2|NA|TRBV7-8
CASSLWTSGITDTQYF
TGTGCCAGCAGCTTATGGACTAGCGGAATCACAGATACGCAGTATTTT
>TRBJ2-1|NA|NA|TRBV7-6
CASSPQAGSSYNEQFF
TGTGCCAGCAGCCCTCAGGCAGGGAGCTCCTACAATGAGCAGTTCTTC
>TRBJ1-3|NA|NA|TRBV13
CASSRIEGRTGNTIYF
TGTGCCAGCAGCCGGATAGAGGGACGTACTGGAAACACCATATATTTT
>TRBJ1-5|NA|NA|TRBV6-1
CAARRAGINQPQHF
TGTGCCGCAAGGAGGGCAGGCATCAATCAGCCCCAGCATTTT
>TRBJ1-2|NA|NA|TRBV28
CASSSPLVYGYTF
TGTGCCAGCAGTTCCCCCCTTGTGTATGGCTACACCTTC
>TRBJ2-2|NA|NA|TRBV7-3
CASSLYGGTPNTGELFF
TGTGCCAGCAGCTTATACGGAGGGACCCCGAACACCGGGGAGCTGTTTTTT
>TRBJ1-1|NA|NA|TRBV7-9
CASSFPNSMNTEAFF
TGTGCCAGCAGCTTTCCTAATTCCATGAACACTGAAGCTTTCTTT
>TRBJ1-2|NA|NA|TRBV28
CASSSEALTNSNYGYTF
TGTGCCAGCAGTTCCGAGGCCCTGACTAACTCTAACTATGGCTACACCTTC
>TRBJ2-7|NA|NA|TRBV5-6
CASSLGRGWSYEQYF
TGTGCCAGCAGCTTGGGCAGGGGATGGTCCTACGAGCAGTACTTC
>TRBJ1-2|TRBD1|once|TRBV2
CASSEPGQNYGYTF
TGTGCCAGCAGCGAACCGGGACAGAACTATGGCTACACCTTC
>TRBJ2-1|TRBD1|NA|TRBV5-1
CASRLQGGLPLNEQFF
TGCGCCAGCAGGTTACAGGGGGGCCTCCCGCTAAATGAGCAGTTCTTC
>TRBJ1-2|NA|NA|TRBV5-5
CASTRVQVSVNYGYTF
TGTGCCAGCACCAGGGTACAGGTCAGCGTTAACTATGGCTACACCTTC
>TRBJ1-1|NA|once|TRBV6-5
CASIGQGKTEAFF
TGTGCCAGCATAGGGCAGGGAAAGACTGAAGCTTTCTTT
>TRBJ1-1|NA|NA|TRBV2
CASSVWTEAFF
TGTGCCAGCAGTGTGTGGACTGAAGCTTTCTTT
>TRBJ2-7|TRBD2|NA|TRBV19
CASRLAGGPEQYF
TGTGCCAGTAGACTAGCGGGAGGGCCCGAGCAGTACTTC
>TRBJ1-5|NA|once|TRBV5-4
CASSLGQGMPQHF
TGTGCCAGCAGCTTAGGGCAGGGGATGCCCCAGCATTTT
>TRBJ1-5|NA|NA|TRBV5-8
CASSSRPQHF
TGTGCCAGCAGTTCGCGGCCCCAGCATTTT
>TRBJ2-3|TRBD2|once|TRBV7-9
CASSSGLAGADTQYF
TGTGCCAGCAGCTCCGGACTAGCGGGGGCGGATACGCAGTATTTT
>TRBJ2-1|TRBD2|NA|TRBV7-3
CASSLRTSGHNEQFF
TGTGCCAGCAGCCTCAGGACTAGCGGTCACAATGAGCAGTTCTTC
>TRBJ1-5|NA|NA|TRBV10-2
CASRENSNQPQHF
TGCGCCAGCAGAGAAAATAGCAATCAGCCCCAGCATTTT
>TRBJ2-1|TRBD2|NA|TRBV7-6
CASSLVGTSGVNEQFF
TGTGCCAGCAGCTTAGTCGGGACTAGCGGGGTTAATGAGCAGTTCTTC